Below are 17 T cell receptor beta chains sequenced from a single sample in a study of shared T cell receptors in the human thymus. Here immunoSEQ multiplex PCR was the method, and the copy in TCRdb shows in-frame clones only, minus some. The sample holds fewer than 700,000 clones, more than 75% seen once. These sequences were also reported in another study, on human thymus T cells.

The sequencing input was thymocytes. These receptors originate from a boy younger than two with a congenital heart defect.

This CDR3 is CAGFHSVPGLGGTTTNGELFF. The CDR3, as DNA: TGTGCCGGATTTCATTCCGTCCCGGGACTAGGCGGAACGACAACTAACGGGGAGCTGTTTTTT. The chain joins TRBV30 to TRBJ2-2; 8 nucleotides match TRBD2. The ends lost 8 bases at V and 7 bases at J; junction bases unmatched: 33. This CDR3 has 21 residues. Per the germline V gene, CDR1 is GTSNPN and CDR2 is SVGIG (reference sequence).

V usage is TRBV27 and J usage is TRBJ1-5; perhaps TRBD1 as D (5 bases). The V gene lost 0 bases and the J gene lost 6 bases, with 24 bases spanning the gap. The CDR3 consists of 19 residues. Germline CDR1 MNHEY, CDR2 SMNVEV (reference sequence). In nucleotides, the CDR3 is TGTGCCAGCAGTTTATCGCAAGATCCCCAGGGTAACGTTGGTCAGCCCCAGCATTTT. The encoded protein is CASSLSQDPQGNVGQPQHF.

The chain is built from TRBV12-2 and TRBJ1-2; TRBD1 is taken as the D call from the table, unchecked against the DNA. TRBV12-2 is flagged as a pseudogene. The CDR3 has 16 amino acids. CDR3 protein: CASRLGAHRGDYGYTF. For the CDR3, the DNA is TGTGCAAGTCGCTTAGGAGCCCACAGGGGGGACTATGGCTACACCTTC.

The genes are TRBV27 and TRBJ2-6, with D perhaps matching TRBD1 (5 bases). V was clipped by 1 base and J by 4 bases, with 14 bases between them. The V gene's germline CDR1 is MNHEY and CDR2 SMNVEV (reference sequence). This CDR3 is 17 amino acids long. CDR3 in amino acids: CASSLYRPTGGANVLTF. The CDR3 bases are TGTGCCAGCAGTTTATACAGGCCCACTGGAGGGGCCAACGTCCTGACTTTC.

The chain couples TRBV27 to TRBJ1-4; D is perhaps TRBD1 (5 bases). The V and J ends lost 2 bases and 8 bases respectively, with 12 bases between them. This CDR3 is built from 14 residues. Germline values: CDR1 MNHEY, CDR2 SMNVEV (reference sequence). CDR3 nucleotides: TGTGCCAGCAGTTTAACAGGAACTGGCGAAAAACTGTTTTTT. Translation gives CASSLTGTGEKLFF. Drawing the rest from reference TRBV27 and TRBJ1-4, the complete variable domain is EAQVTQNPRYLITVTGKKLTVTCSQNMNHEYMSWYRQDPGLGLRQIYYSMNVEVTDKGDVPEGYKVSRKEKRNFPLILESPSPNQTSLYFCASSLTGTGEKLFFGSGTQLSVL.

CDR3 residues: CASRPGQEPEKLFF. The CDR3 coding sequence is TGTGCCAGCAGGCCGGGACAGGAACCTGAAAAACTGTTTTTT. The rearrangement uses TRBV27 and TRBJ1-4; TRBD1 matches at 8 bases. Unmatched junction bases numbered 7, after V lost 6 bases and J lost 7 bases. The CDR3 runs 14 residues. Germline CDR1 reads MNHEY; CDR2 reads SMNVEV (reference sequence).

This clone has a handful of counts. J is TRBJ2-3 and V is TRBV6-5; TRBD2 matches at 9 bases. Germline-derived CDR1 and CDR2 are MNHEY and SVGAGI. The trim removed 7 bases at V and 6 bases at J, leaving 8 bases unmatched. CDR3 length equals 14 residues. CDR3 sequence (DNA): TGTGCCAGCATAGGGACTAGCAGGGCGGATACGCAGTATTTT. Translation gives CASIGTSRADTQYF.

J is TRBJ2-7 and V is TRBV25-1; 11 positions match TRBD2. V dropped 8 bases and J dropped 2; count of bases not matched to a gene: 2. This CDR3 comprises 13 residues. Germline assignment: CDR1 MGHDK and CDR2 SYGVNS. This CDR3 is CASGGLAAYEQYF. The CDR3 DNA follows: TGTGCCAGCGGGGGACTAGCGGCCTACGAGCAGTACTTC.

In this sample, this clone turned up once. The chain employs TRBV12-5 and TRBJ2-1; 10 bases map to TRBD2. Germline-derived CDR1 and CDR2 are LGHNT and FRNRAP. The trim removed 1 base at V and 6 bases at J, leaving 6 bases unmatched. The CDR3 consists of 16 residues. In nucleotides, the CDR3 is TGTGCTAGTGGTTTGGGAACTAGCGGGACCCCCAATGAGCAGTTCTTC. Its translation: CASGLGTSGTPNEQFF.

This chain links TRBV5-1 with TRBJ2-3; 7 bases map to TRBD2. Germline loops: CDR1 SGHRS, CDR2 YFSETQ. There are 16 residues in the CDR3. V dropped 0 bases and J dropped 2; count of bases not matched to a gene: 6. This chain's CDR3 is CASSLGSSGSTDTQYF. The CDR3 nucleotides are TGCGCCAGCAGCTTGGGGTCTAGCGGATCCACAGATACGCAGTATTTT.

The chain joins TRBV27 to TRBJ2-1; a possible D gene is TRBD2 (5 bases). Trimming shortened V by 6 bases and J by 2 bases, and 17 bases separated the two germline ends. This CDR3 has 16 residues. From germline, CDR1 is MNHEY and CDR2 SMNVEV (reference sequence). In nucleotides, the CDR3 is TGTGCCAGCAGGCCCGTCGGGGAAACTACCTACAATGAGCAGTTCTTC. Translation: CASRPVGETTYNEQFF.

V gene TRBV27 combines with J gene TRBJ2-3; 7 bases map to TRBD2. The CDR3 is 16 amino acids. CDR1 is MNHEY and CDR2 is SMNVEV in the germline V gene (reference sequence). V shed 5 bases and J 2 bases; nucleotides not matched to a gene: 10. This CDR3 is CASSTSRRGITDTQYF. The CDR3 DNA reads TGTGCCAGCAGTACCTCTCGGCGGGGGATCACAGATACGCAGTATTTT.

Written as DNA, the CDR3 is TGTGCCAGCAGCTTCCCCAGGGCCCCATTCTTT. This sequence encodes CASSFPRAPFF. This chain uses TRBV7-9 with TRBJ1-1, with D perhaps matching TRBD1 (5 bases). Trimming removed 3 bases from V and 14 bases from J, with 13 bases in between. CDR3 length: 11 amino acids. CDR1 SEHNR and CDR2 FQNEAQ come from the germline V gene (reference sequence).

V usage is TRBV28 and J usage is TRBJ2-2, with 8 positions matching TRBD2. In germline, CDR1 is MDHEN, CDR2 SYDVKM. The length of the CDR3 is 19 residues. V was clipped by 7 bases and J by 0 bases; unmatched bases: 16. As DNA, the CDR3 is TGTGCCAGCACCATCTCTGACTCTAGCGGGCCAACGAACACCGGGGAGCTGTTTTTT. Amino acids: CASTISDSSGPTNTGELFF.

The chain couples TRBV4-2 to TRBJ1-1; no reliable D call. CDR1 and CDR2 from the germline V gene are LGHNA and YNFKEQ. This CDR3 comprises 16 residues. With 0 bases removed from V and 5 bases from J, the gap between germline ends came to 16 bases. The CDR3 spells CASSQDVSGERTEAFF. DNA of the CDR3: TGTGCCAGCAGCCAAGATGTTAGCGGTGAGAGGACTGAAGCTTTCTTT.

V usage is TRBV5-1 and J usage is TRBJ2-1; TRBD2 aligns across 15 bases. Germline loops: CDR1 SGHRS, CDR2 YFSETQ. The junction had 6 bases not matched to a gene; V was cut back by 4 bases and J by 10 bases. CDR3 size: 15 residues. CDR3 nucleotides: TGCGCCAGCAGCAGTGGACTAGCGGGAGGGGGGGAGCAGTTCTTC. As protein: CASSSGLAGGGEQFF.

The CDR3 is CASSQATGGSYEQYF. The CDR3 DNA is TGTGCCAGCAGCCAAGCTACAGGGGGCTCCTACGAGCAGTACTTC. This chain connects TRBV14 to TRBJ2-7; 8 bases are a match to TRBD1. The CDR3 consists of 15 residues. Germline values: CDR1 SGHDN, CDR2 FVKESK. V was clipped by 1 base and J by 0 bases; unmatched bases: 2.